This section outlines one T cell receptor (beta chain) sequence together with its context. Only a few counts were recorded for this clone. Its antigen remains undetermined. No base qualities exist here, and no much larger clone lies one base off it. These data are taken from a study of blood T cell repertoires in COVID-19 (dated by TCRdb to the early 2020s). Context from the whole study: Samples covering the acute and convalescent phases of COVID-19 were provided by collaborators in the United States, Italy and Spain. The material from the prospective study consisted of cDNA or gDNA derived from T cells, B-cell-depleted T cells, or PBMCs. Subjects who had been exposed to COVID-19, were actively infected with it, or had recovered from it provided the deeply sampled blood TCRbeta repertoires that made up the dataset. The repertoires were released in a freely available public database meant as a resource for research on the immune response to SARS-CoV-2. Samples were obtained from the ongoing ImmuneRACE study (first 160 participants) and from 1,254 subjects provided by 6 global collaborators. Sample metadata almost always included a de-identified subject ID, COVID-19 status, age in years and sex. Where available, HLA class I and class II types were obtained from metadata supplied by the sample provider rather than from assay-based typing.

Results the study describes overall, beyond this receptor: How much clinical and demographic metadata was included differed by source and by participant, and the metadata was provided uncurated.

TCRbeta CDR3 regions were amplified from genomic DNA by means of the immunoSEQ Assay, a bias-controlled multiplex PCR. The published analysis was carried out like this. Nucleated cell counts per sample were estimated from amplification of reference gene primers within the assay. Sequence reads were collapsed and filtered to measure the absolute abundance of every unique TCRbeta CDR3 rearrangement. Productive Simpson clonality was computed per sample as the square root of Simpson's diversity index over productive rearrangements. TCRdb holds this immuneACCESS table with in-frame rearrangements only. Some clones are missing; in checked studies, unresolved V genes explain under half, and the rest has no known cause. Clone size and the V and J calls come from that table; the DNA yielded D and trimming. In this sample the table shows about 130,000 clones, 80% to 85% of which occur a single time. 3.5% to 4% of the sample lies in the top ten.

Collaborating institutions collected whole blood in K2EDTA tubes following their own protocols. For TCRbeta analysis, collaborators shipped samples in one of three forms: frozen whole blood, isolated PBMCs, or DNA extracted from either of those sample types. The CDR3 goes from the cysteine to the phenylalanine over 14 residues. Of all the DNA, just the CDR3 is kept, 42 bases in frame from base 1. Sequences MNHEY (CDR1) and SMNVEV (CDR2) are obtained from the germline V gene (reference sequence). Compared with germline, V lacks 2 bases and J lacks 7 bases; bases without a gene match: 4. The chain is encoded by TRBV27 joined to TRBJ1-4; 7 nucleotides in the junction match TRBD1. Sequencing used peripheral blood. The origin of this receptor is a woman aged 45-59 years with acute or convalescent COVID-19. The nucleotide sequence reads TGTGCCAGCAGTTTAGGGGCAGGGGGTGAAAAACTGTTTTTT. Its protein product is CASSLGAGGEKLFF.